Presented here are 18 T cell receptor beta chains from one specimen sequenced in a study of cytomegalovirus exposure and HLA in healthy donors. The PCR ran on 60 Vbeta and 13 Jbeta primers. Sequencing used immunoSEQ multiplex PCR; TCRdb keeps in-frame clones, though not all of them. The sample shows approximately 170,000 clones, around 76% of them seen only once. Sequenced sample: PBMCs. These receptors all stem from a woman in her thirties in good health and CMV-seropositive.

This clone was seen only once. The CDR3 is CAWSVLNYEQYF. The CDR3 bases are TGTGCCTGGAGTGTCTTAAACTACGAGCAGTACTTC. The chain links TRBV30 to TRBJ2-7; D uncertain. CDR1 GTSNPN and CDR2 SVGIG come from the germline V gene (reference sequence). The length of the CDR3 is 12 residues. V was cut by 0 bases and J by 3 bases, with 6 bases left in between.

V usage is TRBV19 and J usage is TRBJ2-2; the match to TRBD1 covers 9 bases. Trimming at V came to 6 bases and at J to 3 bases, leaving 8 bases not matched to a gene. There are 16 residues in the CDR3. Germline lookup yields CDR1 LNHDA and CDR2 SQIVND (reference sequence). CDR3 protein: CASSPGQGRDTGELFF. CDR3 coding DNA: TGTGCCAGTAGCCCGGGACAGGGTCGGGACACCGGGGAGCTGTTTTTT.

The CDR3 is CASREDRGNYNEQFF. The CDR3 coding sequence is TGTGCCAGCAGAGAAGACAGGGGAAATTACAATGAGCAGTTCTTC. V gene TRBV27 combines with J gene TRBJ2-1; 8 nucleotides line up with TRBD1. V shed 6 bases, J shed 4 bases, and the junction held 8 bases outside the gene matches. The CDR3 runs to 15 residues. CDR1 is MNHEY, CDR2 SMNVEV, per germline (reference sequence).

The chain carries TRBV5-5 and TRBJ1-6; 8 nucleotides agree with TRBD1. CDR1 and CDR2 (germline): SGHKS, YYEKEE (reference sequence). The ends lost 4 bases at V and 10 bases at J; junction bases unmatched: 13. The CDR3 contains 16 residues. In DNA, the CDR3 is TGTGCCAGCAGCCTGTCGGACAGGGCAATGGGGTCACCCCTCCACTTT. This translates into CASSLSDRAMGSPLHF.

CDR3 coding DNA: TGTGCCAGCAGTCCCCGACAGGGGGCATACGAGCAGTACTTC. Its translation: CASSPRQGAYEQYF. V gene TRBV27 combines with J gene TRBJ2-7; 10 bases are shared with TRBD1. In germline, CDR1 is MNHEY, CDR2 SMNVEV (reference sequence). There are 14 residues in the CDR3. V shed 5 bases, J shed 4 bases, and the junction held 5 bases outside the gene matches.

The chain has TRBV7-2 and TRBJ1-1; weak D call: TRBD1 (6 bases). V dropped 3 bases and J dropped 1 base, with 9 bases sitting between them. CDR3 length: 14 amino acids. Germline values: CDR1 SGHTA, CDR2 FQGNSA. CDR3 residues: CASSFPGQNTEAFF. CDR3 nucleotides: TGTGCCAGCAGCTTTCCGGGACAGAACACTGAAGCTTTCTTT.

The V gene is TRBV28, the J gene TRBJ2-7; 11 bases map to TRBD2. The CDR3 extends over 17 amino acids. Germline CDR1 and CDR2: MDHEN and SYDVKM. The J segment lost 0 bases and the V segment lost 5 bases, leaving 9 bases of the junction unmatched. The CDR3 nucleotides read TGTGCCAGCAGTCGTGGACTAGCGGGCAGGAGCTCCTACGAGCAGTACTTC. Translated, it gives CASSRGLAGRSSYEQYF.

This sequence joins TRBV6-1 and TRBJ2-7; no reliable D call. CDR1 is MNHNS, CDR2 SASEGT, per germline. Trimming shortened V by 6 bases and J by 0 bases, and 12 bases separated the two germline ends. This CDR3 has 14 amino acids. CDR3 DNA: TGTGCCAGCAGCGCGCTACAGAGCTCCTACGAGCAGTACTTC. It yields the protein CASSALQSSYEQYF.

J is TRBJ1-4 and V is TRBV2; no clear D. Germline CDR1 SNHLY, CDR2 FYNNEI. Trimming took 6 bases from V and 5 from J, leaving 16 bases between them. The CDR3 has 15 amino acids. The DNA of the CDR3 is TGTGCCAGCAGAAGTTTGGGCGTAGAGAATGAAAAACTGTTTTTT. Amino acid sequence: CASRSLGVENEKLFF.

The genes are TRBV7-9 and TRBJ1-2, with TRBD1 identical over 7 bases. This CDR3 has 15 amino acids. Germline trimming cut 5 bases from V and 5 bases from J; bases unmatched to any gene: 11. Germline V CDR1 and CDR2: SEHNR, FQNEAQ (reference sequence). CDR3 loop: CASSPRQGGRYGYTF. The CDR3 DNA follows: TGTGCCAGCAGCCCCCGACAGGGCGGGAGGTATGGCTACACCTTC.

The chain links TRBV5-1 to TRBJ1-1; D may be TRBD1 (6 bases). The CDR3 length is 14 residues. From germline, CDR1 is SGHRS and CDR2 YFSETQ. Trimming took off 2 bases at V and 5 bases at J, with 13 bases between the two ends. The CDR3 DNA is TGCGCCAGCAGCTTTACAGGGACGGGGACTGAAGCTTTCTTT. Translated, it gives CASSFTGTGTEAFF.

This rearrangement joins TRBV14 to TRBJ1-1; 10 bases fit TRBD1. This CDR3 comprises 15 residues. The V segment lost 4 bases and the J segment 5 bases; nucleotides outside the gene matches: 7. Germline V gives CDR1 SGHDN, CDR2 FVKESK. The DNA of the CDR3 is TGTGCCAGCAGCCGAGAGGGACAGGGGAGGACTGAAGCTTTCTTT. Protein: CASSREGQGRTEAFF. The variable domain in full, completed from reference TRBV14 and TRBJ1-1, reads EAGVTQFPSHSVIEKGQTVTLRCDPISGHDNLYWYRRVMGKEIKFLLHFVKESKQDESGMPNNRFLAERTGGTYSTLKVQPAELEDSGVYFCASSREGQGRTEAFFGQGTRLTVV.

V gene TRBV5-6 combines with J gene TRBJ1-2; weak D call: TRBD1 (6 bases). The CDR3 runs to 16 residues. The germline V gene encodes CDR1 SGHDT and CDR2 YYEEEE. Between the trimmed V and J ends, which lost 3 bases and 4 bases, there was a span of 19 bases. The CDR3 reads CASSSPPGVDSYGYTF. The CDR3 nucleotides read TGTGCCAGCAGCTCCCCCCCAGGGGTCGATAGCTATGGCTACACCTTC.

The chain carries TRBV6-6 and TRBJ1-2; D may be TRBD1 (6 bases). The length of the CDR3 is 13 residues. V was trimmed by 5 bases and J by 3 bases, leaving 10 bases between them. In germline, CDR1 is MNHNY, CDR2 SVGAGI (reference sequence). The chain's CDR3 is CASSMTGDYGYTF. CDR3 DNA sequence: TGTGCCAGCAGTATGACAGGCGACTATGGCTACACCTTC.

This clone was detected a few times. V and J are TRBV19 and TRBJ2-7; perhaps TRBD1 as D (5 bases). The CDR3 loop spans 13 amino acids. V dropped 3 bases and J dropped 2 bases, with 8 bases sitting between them. CDR1 and CDR2 from the germline V gene are LNHDA and SQIVND (reference sequence). The CDR3 loop reads CASSIETAYEQYF. CDR3 DNA: TGTGCCAGTAGTATCGAGACAGCCTACGAGCAGTACTTC.

V and J are TRBV9 and TRBJ2-1; 8 bases line up with TRBD2. The CDR3 consists of 16 residues. The V gene's germline CDR1 is SGDLS and CDR2 YYNGEE. V was clipped by 0 bases and J by 5 bases; unmatched bases: 7. CDR3 region: CASSVGLLAGDNEQFF. For the CDR3, the DNA is TGTGCCAGCAGCGTAGGTCTTCTAGCGGGCGACAATGAGCAGTTCTTC.

This clone has only a few counts. V gene TRBV30 combines with J gene TRBJ1-1; 8 bases are a match to TRBD1. J lost 5 bases, V lost 5 bases, and 10 bases had no gene match. Germline V lookup: CDR1 GTSNPN, CDR2 SVGIG (reference sequence). The CDR3 has 14 amino acids. The CDR3 bases are TGTGCCTGGTCCTTCATGACAGGGGAAACTGAAGCTTTCTTT. It encodes CAWSFMTGETEAFF.

The count of this clone is one. V and J are TRBV7-8 and TRBJ2-5; tentatively, D is TRBD1 (5 bases). The CDR3 length is 18 residues. Germline assignment: CDR1 SGHVS and CDR2 FQNEAQ. Trimming removed 2 bases at V and 5 bases at J, with 24 bases between. The CDR3 sequence is CASSLTSAGDSSRETQYF. The CDR3 DNA reads as TGTGCCAGCAGCTTAACTTCCGCTGGCGACAGCTCGAGGGAGACCCAGTACTTC.